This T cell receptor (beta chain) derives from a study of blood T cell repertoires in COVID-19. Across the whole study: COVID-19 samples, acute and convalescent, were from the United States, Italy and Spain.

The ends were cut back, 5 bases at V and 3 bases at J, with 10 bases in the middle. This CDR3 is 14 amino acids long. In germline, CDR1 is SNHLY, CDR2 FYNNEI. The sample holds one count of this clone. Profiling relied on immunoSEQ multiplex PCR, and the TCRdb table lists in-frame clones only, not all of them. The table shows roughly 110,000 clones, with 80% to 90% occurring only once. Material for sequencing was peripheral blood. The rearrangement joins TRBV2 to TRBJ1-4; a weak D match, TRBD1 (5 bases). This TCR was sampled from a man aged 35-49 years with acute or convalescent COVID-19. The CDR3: CASSYQGSNEKLFF. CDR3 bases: TGTGCCAGCAGTTACCAGGGATCTAATGAAAAACTGTTTTTT.